The TCR beta chain under discussion was sequenced for a study of cytomegalovirus exposure and HLA in healthy donors. Study observations and caveats: Among the CMV-associated chains, a few were confirmed in vitro as specific for CMV antigens. Most TCR sequences proved rare, with some public TCRs found in many donors.

Turning to this clone: Its antigen is undetermined.

The assay was immunoSEQ multiplex PCR, and TCRdb's table has in-frame clones only and misses some. Of 250,000 to 400,000 clones listed, 88% are singletons. Sequencing was done on a sample of PBMCs. This receptor was obtained from a man aged 25 to 45 in good health and CMV-seronegative.

CDR3 amino acids: CASSRRDIMNTEAFF. In DNA, the CDR3 is TGTGCCAGCAGCCGCAGGGATATCATGAACACTGAAGCTTTCTTT. The V and J genes are TRBV6-5 and TRBJ1-1, with D tentatively TRBD1 (5 bases). Per germline, CDR1 MNHEY and CDR2 SVGAGI. The CDR3 contains 15 residues. Trimming took 6 bases from V and 0 from J, leaving 14 bases between them.